The following is a T cell receptor beta chain sequence with its context. The antigen is not known. Germline V gene sequence: CDR1 MNHEY, CDR2 SMNVEV (reference sequence). The CDR3 is made up of 15 amino acids. Between the trimmed V and J ends, which lost 2 bases and 4 bases, there was a span of 12 bases. This entry comes from a study of T cell responses to AZD1222 COVID-19 vaccine. Study-level points and caveats: Among spike-specific TCRs, nearly half reportedly target unmutated variant regions.

Sequencing was performed with immunoSEQ multiplex PCR; in TCRdb, only in-frame clones are kept and a portion is missing. The repertoire holds around 150,000 clones, with 80% to 95% as singletons. Specimen: peripheral blood, collected on day 0 of AZD1222 vaccination. The V and J genes are TRBV27 and TRBJ1-3, with a tentative D call TRBD1 (5 bases). The clonotype originates from an adult in good health. The CDR3 loop is CASSLQSGSGNTIYF. The CDR3 nucleotides are TGTGCCAGCAGTTTACAATCAGGGTCGGGAAACACCATATATTTT.